Listed here are 10 T cell receptor beta chains from one sample, sequenced in a study of CD8 T cells in Susac syndrome. With random hexamers, roughly 0.45 to 1 ug RNA was reverse transcribed. Via MiXCR, TCRdb re-called the immunoSEQ multiplex PCR reads, giving one row per CDR3 protein. The sample has approximately 300,000 distinct CDR3 sequences, around 89% seen once. The specimen was CD8+ T cells from PBMCs. These receptors all stem from a human donor with multiple sclerosis.

The V and J genes are TRBV29-1 and TRBJ1-3; D not resolved. Per the germline V gene, CDR1 is SQVTM and CDR2 is ANQGSEA. The CDR3 sequence is 13 residues long. Trimming took off 4 bases at V and 0 bases at J, with 7 bases between the two ends. CDR3 protein: CSVAGSSGNTIYF. The CDR3 nucleotides read TGCAGCGTTGCGGGATCCTCTGGAAACACCATATATTTT.

The V and J genes are TRBV7-9 and TRBJ2-1; D gene ambiguous. V lost 0 bases to trimming and J lost 0 bases, with 9 bases between them. The CDR3 has 16 residues. CDR1 and CDR2 from the germline V gene are SEHNR and FQNEAQ (reference sequence). CDR3: CASSLAEASSYNEQFF. For the CDR3, the DNA is TGTGCCAGCAGCTTAGCCGAGGCTAGCTCCTACAATGAGCAGTTCTTC.

The rearrangement links TRBV29-1 to TRBJ1-4, with 8 bases aligning to TRBD1. The CDR3 runs to 14 residues. Germline V gene sequence: CDR1 SQVTM, CDR2 ANQGSEA. V trimming: 2 bases; J trimming: 7 bases; junction bases outside the gene matches: 6. The CDR3 sequence: CSVELDRESEKLFF. In DNA, the CDR3 is TGCAGCGTTGAACTGGACAGGGAGAGTGAAAAACTGTTTTTT.

The chain joins TRBV7-9 to TRBJ2-1; D not resolved. The CDR3 covers 11 residues. Germline V gives CDR1 SEHNR, CDR2 FQNEAQ (reference sequence). Trimming took 8 bases from V and 6 from J, leaving 8 bases between them. The CDR3 is CASSSLNEQFF. The CDR3 coding sequence is TGTGCCAGCTCCAGTCTCAATGAGCAGTTCTTC.

This clonotype turned up a few times. The chain is built from TRBV27 and TRBJ2-1, with 8 bases lining up with TRBD1. Germline loops: CDR1 MNHEY, CDR2 SMNVEV (reference sequence). V lost 5 bases to trimming and J lost 4 bases; unmatched junction nucleotides: 7. The CDR3 has 15 amino acids. CDR3 in amino acids: CASSPGTGVYNEQFF. The CDR3 bases are TGTGCCAGCAGTCCCGGGACAGGAGTTTACAATGAGCAGTTCTTC.

The rearrangement joins TRBV6-2 or TRBV6-3 to TRBJ2-5; either TRBD1 or TRBD2 may supply D (5 bases each). The germline V gene encodes CDR1 MNHEY and CDR2 SVGEGT. This CDR3 contains 13 residues. Deletions cut 6 bases from V and 5 bases from J, with 13 bases between. DNA of the CDR3: TGTGCCAGCAGCCCCCGGGACGTGGAGACCCAGTACTTC. Its protein product is CASSPRDVETQYF.

The genes are TRBV27 and TRBJ2-1, with TRBD2 identical over 7 bases. This CDR3 contains 15 residues. J was trimmed by 2 bases and V by 6 bases; bases with no gene match: 7. Germline CDR1 reads MNHEY; CDR2 reads SMNVEV (reference sequence). The CDR3 region is CASSRGLGTYNEQFF. The CDR3, as DNA: TGTGCCAGCAGCCGAGGACTAGGTACCTACAATGAGCAGTTCTTC.

The sample holds one count of this clonotype. The genes are TRBV5-6 and TRBJ2-5, with unresolved D. Trimming left V 4 bases short and J 4 bases short, with 14 bases between. Germline V CDR1 and CDR2: SGHDT, YYEEEE. This CDR3 is 14 amino acids long. The CDR3, as DNA: TGTGCCAGCAGCCCCCAATACCTAAGAGAGACCCAGTACTTC. Its translation is CASSPQYLRETQYF.

CDR3 nucleotide sequence: TGTGCCAGCAGGGCCTTCTACAATGAGCAGTTCTTC. Translation: CASRAFYNEQFF. The chain has TRBV7-2 and TRBJ2-1; D uncertain. Germline-derived CDR1 and CDR2 are SGHTA and FQGNSA. Trimming removed 6 bases at V and 3 bases at J, with 6 bases between. This CDR3 is 12 amino acids long. Combining the CDR3 with reference TRBV7-2 and TRBJ2-1 gives the whole variable domain GAGVSQSPSNKVTEKGKDVELRCDPISGHTALYWYRQSLGQGLEFLIYFQGNSAPDKSGLPSDRFSAERTGGSVSTLTIQRTQQEDSAVYLCASRAFYNEQFFGPGTRLTVL.

CDR3 coding DNA: TGTGCCAGCAGCTTCTATCCTCGAGTGGGGAACACTGAAGCTTTCTTT. Translated: CASSFYPRVGNTEAFF. The J gene is TRBJ1-1, the V gene TRBV11-2; no clear D. Germline V gene data show CDR1 as SGHAT and CDR2 as FQNNGV. The V gene lost 3 bases and the J gene lost 1 base, with 15 bases spanning the gap. The CDR3 consists of 16 residues.